A selection of T cell receptor beta chains follows, all from one sample in a study of T cell responses to AZD1222 COVID-19 vaccine. Repertoires were generated with immunoSEQ multiplex PCR, while TCRdb's copy carries only in-frame clones and drops some. The data show tens of thousands of clones, 90% seen once. Source: peripheral blood, taken 28 days after the second AZD1222 dose. The receptor source for this set is an adult who received the AZD1222 COVID-19 vaccine. The CDR3 runs from the conserved cysteine through the conserved F or W. The D gene is left open where the match is weak. Expanded clones are given a class, and other clones once, few, many or no size at all.

clone_size,j_call,d_call,v_call,cdr3_aa,cdr3_nt
-,TRBJ2-3,-,TRBV7-9,CASSSFGTTDTQYF,TGTGCCAGCAGCTCGTTTGGGACCACAGATACGCAGTATTTT
once,TRBJ2-7,-,TRBV30,CAWSAKGGGSEQYF,TGTGCCTGGAGCGCAAAGGGGGGGGGCAGCGAGCAGTACTTC
-,TRBJ1-5,-,TRBV18,CASSPGAGANSNQPQHF,TGTGCCAGCTCACCAGGGGCAGGAGCAAATAGCAATCAGCCCCAGCATTTT
-,TRBJ2-5,-,TRBV5-4,CASSLAVKGEETQYF,TGTGCCAGCAGCTTGGCCGTAAAGGGTGAAGAGACCCAGTACTTC
-,TRBJ2-7,-,TRBV7-3,CASSRDFNYEQYF,TGTGCCAGCAGCCGGGACTTCAACTACGAGCAGTACTTC
-,TRBJ1-6,TRBD1,TRBV11-2,CASSPGGVWSPLHF,TGTGCCAGCAGCCCAGGGGGTGTCTGGTCACCCCTCCACTTT
-,TRBJ2-2,-,TRBV18,CASSFGRTGELFF,TGTGCCAGCTCATTCGGACGCACCGGGGAGCTGTTTTTT
-,TRBJ1-2,TRBD1,TRBV6-6,CASSLMPGTDYGYTF,TGTGCCAGCAGCCTAATGCCCGGGACAGACTATGGCTACACCTTC
-,TRBJ1-2,-,TRBV28,CASSPLSIGGYGYTF,TGTGCCAGCAGTCCCCTTTCGATCGGTGGCTATGGCTACACCTTC
once,TRBJ2-1,-,TRBV19,CASTPPGNLRNEQFF,TGTGCCAGTACTCCTCCAGGAAACCTTCGTAATGAGCAGTTCTTC
few,TRBJ1-5,-,TRBV20-1,CSASFGDHQPQHF,TGCAGTGCTAGTTTCGGGGACCATCAGCCCCAGCATTTT
-,TRBJ2-3,TRBD2,TRBV5-4,CASSRGGGAYDTDTQYF,TGTGCCAGCAGCAGAGGCGGGGGGGCCTATGACACAGATACGCAGTATTTT
-,TRBJ1-1,-,TRBV10-3,CAISESRNRGANTEAFF,TGTGCCATCAGTGAGTCGAGGAATCGTGGGGCGAACACTGAAGCTTTCTTT
-,TRBJ1-4,-,TRBV18,CASSPRQGPNEKLFF,TGTGCCAGCTCACCACGGCAGGGCCCTAATGAAAAACTGTTTTTT
once,TRBJ1-1,-,TRBV10-1,CASSEGGISAFF,TGCGCCAGCAGTGAAGGAGGGATCTCTGCTTTCTTT
-,TRBJ2-3,-,TRBV5-4,CASSLDASIVTQYF,TGTGCCAGCAGCTTGGATGCTAGTATTGTCACGCAGTATTTT
-,TRBJ1-2,-,TRBV7-8,CASSLDLGTNYGYTF,TGTGCCAGCAGCTTAGATCTTGGCACGAACTATGGCTACACCTTC
-,TRBJ1-2,TRBD1,TRBV12-3/TRBV12-4,CASSITGGHGYTF,TGTGCCAGCAGTATAACAGGGGGCCATGGCTACACCTTC
-,TRBJ1-5,-,TRBV4-2,CASSQVYGDGQPQHF,TGTGCCAGCAGCCAAGTTTACGGGGACGGTCAGCCCCAGCATTTT
-,TRBJ1-4,-,TRBV7-2,CASSPTGSFLEKLFF,TGTGCCAGCAGCCCAACAGGGTCGTTTCTCGAAAAACTGTTTTTT
-,TRBJ1-5,-,TRBV28,CASSTGGTQPQHF,TGTGCCAGCAGCACGGGGGGCACTCAGCCCCAGCATTTT
-,TRBJ1-5,-,TRBV7-9,CASSLADVNSNQPQHF,TGTGCCAGCAGCTTAGCGGACGTTAATAGCAATCAGCCCCAGCATTTT
-,TRBJ1-4,-,TRBV7-2,CASSFRPEKLFF,TGTGCCAGCAGCTTCCGACCCGAAAAACTGTTTTTT
-,TRBJ1-1,-,TRBV7-9,CASSLALGGSEAFF,TGTGCCAGCAGCTTAGCGCTGGGAGGCTCTGAAGCTTTCTTT
once,TRBJ2-1,TRBD1,TRBV7-3,CASSGSRTGNNEQFF,TGTGCCAGCAGCGGGAGCCGGACAGGGAACAATGAGCAGTTCTTC
-,TRBJ2-4,-,TRBV5-6,CASSLMTKPIQYF,TGTGCCAGCAGCTTAATGACAAAACCCATTCAGTACTTC
-,TRBJ2-7,-,TRBV29-1,CSVWDIAYEQYF,TGCAGCGTTTGGGACATTGCCTACGAGCAGTACTTC
-,TRBJ1-2,-,TRBV10-3,CAIRGEGPPWGYTF,TGTGCCATCAGGGGGGAGGGGCCCCCGTGGGGCTACACCTTC
-,TRBJ2-3,-,TRBV19,CASTSGLSTDTQYF,TGTGCCAGTACCTCGGGGCTCTCCACAGATACGCAGTATTTT
-,TRBJ2-7,TRBD1,TRBV4-1,CASSQESRDRGDYEQYF,TGCGCCAGCAGCCAGGAATCGCGGGACAGGGGGGACTACGAGCAGTACTTC
-,TRBJ1-6,-,TRBV4-2,CASARGGEGSPLHF,TGTGCCAGCGCCCGGGGAGGTGAGGGGTCACCCCTCCACTTT
once,TRBJ1-1,-,TRBV27,CASSLWPRGLNTEAFF,TGTGCCAGCAGTTTATGGCCCAGGGGTCTGAACACTGAAGCTTTCTTT
-,TRBJ1-1,TRBD1,TRBV5-1,CASSFLGGELSEAFF,TGCGCCAGCAGCTTTTTAGGGGGCGAGTTGTCTGAAGCTTTCTTT
-,TRBJ2-1,TRBD1,TRBV6-2/TRBV6-3,CASSSPGQGLGEQFF,TGTGCCAGCAGTTCCCCGGGACAGGGATTGGGTGAGCAGTTCTTC
-,TRBJ2-5,TRBD1,TRBV29-1,CSVEGQGQETQYF,TGCAGCGTTGAAGGACAGGGCCAAGAGACCCAGTACTTC
-,TRBJ1-5,-,TRBV16,CASSQLPQYYGSNQPQHF,TGTGCCAGCAGCCAATTACCTCAATATTACGGTAGCAATCAGCCCCAGCATTTT
-,TRBJ2-3,-,TRBV14,CASSQVWDTQYF,TGTGCCAGCAGCCAAGTGTGGGATACGCAGTATTTT
-,TRBJ1-5,-,TRBV5-6,CASSLSGASYQPQHF,TGTGCCAGCAGCTTGTCAGGGGCGTCTTACCAGCCCCAGCATTTT
-,TRBJ2-1,-,TRBV7-2,CASSLVPPGANEQFF,TGTGCCAGCAGCTTAGTTCCCCCTGGGGCGAATGAGCAGTTCTTC
few,TRBJ1-6,-,TRBV5-1,CASSLSSIGGSPLHF,TGCGCCAGCAGCTTGAGTAGTATTGGGGGATCACCCCTCCACTTT
-,TRBJ2-7,TRBD2,TRBV7-6,CASSLIPGLAGGQSSYEQYF,TGTGCCAGCAGCCTCATCCCGGGACTAGCGGGGGGCCAGAGCTCCTACGAGCAGTACTTC
-,TRBJ1-4,-,TRBV3-1/TRBV3-2,CASSQKGNFNEKLFF,TGTGCCAGCAGCCAGAAGGGGAATTTTAATGAAAAACTGTTTTTT
-,TRBJ2-5,-,TRBV3-1/TRBV3-2,CASSQDHTGMKTQYF,TGTGCCAGCAGCCAAGATCATACAGGGATGAAGACCCAGTACTTC
-,TRBJ2-1,-,TRBV30,CAWRAGTSVYNEQFF,TGTGCCTGGAGGGCCGGGACTTCCGTTTACAATGAGCAGTTCTTC
-,TRBJ1-3,-,TRBV4-3,CASSQEVPGNTIYF,TGCGCCAGCAGCCAAGAAGTGCCTGGAAACACCATATATTTT